One sample yielded the 28 T cell receptor beta chains listed below, sequenced in a study of cytomegalovirus exposure and HLA in healthy donors. 13 Jbeta primers and 60 Vbeta primers were used for the PCR. Some clones are missing from TCRdb's copy, which holds only in-frame ones; the method was immunoSEQ multiplex PCR. Found here are about 130,000 clones, approximately 74% of them singletons; the top ten hold around 4.7%. Sequencing used PBMCs. The receptors here all came from a man younger than 35 in good health and CMV-seropositive.

Concerning this clone: Sequence at one end of the junction differs from germline and may be a read error. The chain has TRBV7-7 and TRBJ2-2, with 11 bases aligning to TRBD2. Germline assignment: CDR1 SSHAT and CDR2 FNYEAQ (reference sequence). The CDR3 runs to 15 residues. The CDR3, as DNA: TGTGCTAGCAGCTTAGCGGGAGGGGACACCGGGGAGCTGTTTTTT. Translated: CASSLAGGDTGELFF.

V usage is TRBV18 and J usage is TRBJ1-6; D is perhaps TRBD1 (5 bases). Germline-derived CDR1 and CDR2 are KGHSH and LQKENI. This CDR3 has 19 residues. V was clipped by 1 base and J by 4 bases, with 20 bases between them. The CDR3 region is CASSPLGGPQGRYNSPLHF. CDR3 nucleotide sequence: TGTGCCAGCTCACCACTGGGGGGTCCTCAGGGACGGTATAATTCACCCCTCCACTTT.

This chain uses TRBV10-3 with TRBJ1-4; 7 bases are shared with TRBD1. Germline V gives CDR1 ENHRY, CDR2 SYGVKD. V gave up 4 bases and J gave up 8 bases; unmatched junction bases: 4. The CDR3 loop spans 13 amino acids. DNA for the CDR3: TGTGCCATCAGTGGCGACAGGGCAGAAAAACTGTTTTTT. Protein sequence: CAISGDRAEKLFF.

The chain has TRBV27 and TRBJ1-5; D gene uncertain. Germline CDR1 MNHEY, CDR2 SMNVEV (reference sequence). Trimming took 3 bases from V and 1 from J, leaving 13 bases between them. This CDR3 has 16 amino acids. CDR3 sequence: CASSFGRGMSNQPQHF. The CDR3 DNA reads TGTGCCAGCAGTTTTGGTCGGGGTATGAGCAATCAGCCCCAGCATTTT.

The CDR3 DNA reads as TGCGCCAGCAGCTTGGCCGTGCTAGCGGATTCCTACGAGCAGTACTTC. Translating gives CASSLAVLADSYEQYF. This chain uses TRBV5-1 with TRBJ2-7; 7 bases are a match to TRBD2. The germline V gene encodes CDR1 SGHRS and CDR2 YFSETQ. V dropped 0 bases and J dropped 1; count of bases not matched to a gene: 7. The CDR3 is 16 residues long.

This sequence joins TRBV11-2 and TRBJ2-7; D may be TRBD1 (6 bases). V gave up 7 bases and J gave up 5 bases, with 18 bases separating them. The germline gives CDR1 SGHAT, CDR2 FQNNGV. The CDR3 is 14 amino acids. CDR3 region: CASTPTGLSDEQYF. The CDR3 nucleotides read TGTGCCAGCACCCCAACAGGGTTATCGGACGAGCAGTACTTC.

This clone has a handful of counts. The V and J genes are TRBV27 and TRBJ2-1, with TRBD2 matching 8 bases. This CDR3 spans 15 amino acids. Trimming took 5 bases from V and 3 from J; bases not matched to a gene: 6. The germline V gene has CDR1 MNHEY and CDR2 SMNVEV (reference sequence). The CDR3 protein is CASSPRGGLYNEQFF. The CDR3 DNA sequence: TGTGCCAGCAGTCCCCGGGGGGGCCTCTACAATGAGCAGTTCTTC.

This clone has only a few counts. V usage is TRBV23-1 and J usage is TRBJ2-7; TRBD2 is a possible D gene (5 bases). TRBV23-1 is classed as an ORF, of uncertain function. The CDR3 contains 12 residues. This CDR3 reads CGSSRVHYEQYF. CDR3 in DNA: TGCGGCAGTTCGAGGGTTCACTACGAGCAGTACTTC.

The chain has TRBV4-1 and TRBJ2-7; D perhaps matches TRBD2 (5 bases). Deletions cut 1 base from V and 2 bases from J, with 12 bases between. This CDR3 spans 15 amino acids. Germline V gene data show CDR1 as MGHRA and CDR2 as YSYEKL. In nucleotides, the CDR3 is TGCGCCAGCAGCCAAGTGGGCGGGCTGACCTACGAGCAGTACTTC. The encoded protein is CASSQVGGLTYEQYF.

The rearrangement joins TRBV6-6 to TRBJ1-1; perhaps TRBD1 as D (5 bases). The CDR3 totals 13 residues. CDR1 MNHNY and CDR2 SVGAGI come from the germline V gene (reference sequence). V gave up 4 bases and J gave up 6 bases, with 12 bases separating them. The CDR3 nucleotides are TGTGCCAGCAGTTTACTCCGGGGGGCTGAAGCTTTCTTT. This sequence encodes CASSLLRGAEAFF.

A few counts support this clone. The chain joins TRBV7-6 to TRBJ2-6, with 9 bases identical to TRBD1. This CDR3 contains 18 residues. CDR1 and CDR2 from the germline V gene are SGHVS and FNYEAQ. Trimming took 4 bases from V and 0 from J; bases not matched to a gene: 7. In DNA, the CDR3 is TGTGCCAGCAGCTCGAGGACAGGGGACACCTCTGGGGCCAACGTCCTGACTTTC. This translates into CASSSRTGDTSGANVLTF.

J is TRBJ1-2 and V is TRBV29-1; the match to TRBD1 covers 10 bases. J was trimmed by 2 bases and V by 8 bases; bases with no gene match: 17. The germline CDR1 and CDR2 sequences are SQVTM and ANQGSEA. The length of the CDR3 is 17 residues. CDR3 coding DNA: TGCAGCTTTCTGGCAATCAACCCGGGACAGGGGAACTATGGCTACACCTTC. Its translation: CSFLAINPGQGNYGYTF.

The chain carries TRBV27 and TRBJ2-7, with D maybe TRBD1 (5 bases). The CDR3 has 14 residues. Germline assignment: CDR1 MNHEY and CDR2 SMNVEV (reference sequence). V gave up 5 bases and J gave up 1 base, with 12 bases separating them. The CDR3, as DNA: TGTGCCAGCAGTCCGCTGACAGATTCCTACGAGCAGTACTTC. Residues: CASSPLTDSYEQYF.

The chain couples TRBV7-2 to TRBJ2-5; D not certain. V lost 5 bases and J 2 bases, leaving 12 bases between the germline ends. From germline, CDR1 is SGHTA and CDR2 FQGNSA. The CDR3 sequence is 14 residues long. CDR3 bases: TGTGCCAGCAGCCAAACCCCCAGGCAAGAGACCCAGTACTTC. It yields the protein CASSQTPRQETQYF.

The rearrangement uses TRBV5-6 and TRBJ2-7; a weak D match, TRBD2 (5 bases). The CDR3 consists of 13 residues. The V and J ends lost 2 bases and 6 bases respectively, with 12 bases between them. Looked up from germline, CDR1 is SGHDT and CDR2 is YYEEEE. The CDR3 DNA reads TGTGCCAGCAGCTTTGGGGAGTTGCCCGAGCAGTACTTC. Its protein is CASSFGELPEQYF.

The rearrangement links TRBV20-1 to TRBJ2-7, with no clear D. CDR3 length: 11 residues. The ends were cut back, 7 bases at V and 0 bases at J, with 7 bases in the middle. Germline loops: CDR1 DFQATT, CDR2 SNEGSKA (reference sequence). The CDR3 protein is CSVGRSYEQYF. The CDR3, as DNA: TGCAGTGTTGGCCGCTCCTACGAGCAGTACTTC.

The chain joins TRBV7-9 to TRBJ1-2, with TRBD1 identical over 8 bases. The CDR3 is 14 residues long. V lost 4 bases to trimming and J lost 2 bases; unmatched junction nucleotides: 3. Germline V lookup: CDR1 SEHNR, CDR2 FQNEAQ (reference sequence). CDR3 DNA sequence: TGTGCCAGCAGCTCCGGGACAGGAAACTATGGCTACACCTTC. This gives the protein CASSSGTGNYGYTF. The variable domain in full, with the rest retrieved from reference TRBV7-9 and TRBJ1-2, is DTGVSQNPRHKITKRGQNVTFRCDPISEHNRLYWYRQTLGQGPEFLTYFQNEAQLEKSRLLSDRFSAERPKGSFSTLEIQRTEQGDSAMYLCASSSGTGNYGYTFGSGTRLTVV.

The rearrangement links TRBV5-1 to TRBJ1-1, with 7 bases matching TRBD1. The CDR3 is made up of 15 amino acids. The germline gives CDR1 SGHRS, CDR2 YFSETQ. V lost 4 bases, J lost 4 bases, and 10 bases stayed unmatched. The chain's CDR3 is CASSAQTGTATEAFF. CDR3 bases: TGCGCCAGCAGCGCCCAGACAGGGACCGCCACTGAAGCTTTCTTT. The full variable domain, its missing parts supplied by reference TRBV5-1 and TRBJ1-1, is KAGVTQTPRYLIKTRGQQVTLSCSPISGHRSVSWYQQTPGQGLQFLFEYFSETQRNKGNFPGRFSGRQFSNSRSEMNVSTLELGDSALYLCASSAQTGTATEAFFGQGTRLTVV.

The gene calls are TRBV6-1 and TRBJ2-5; TRBD1 agrees at 10 bases. The end of the DNA aligns better with TRBJ2-7, so the J call may be wrong. CDR1 MNHNS and CDR2 SASEGT come from the germline V gene. The CDR3 sequence is 16 residues long. CDR3 in DNA: TGTGCCAGCAGTGAAGCGCCGGGACAGGGGTCCCACGAGCAGTACTTC. This gives the protein CASSEAPGQGSHEQYF.

This clone was picked up one time. The gene calls are TRBV5-1 and TRBJ2-5; TRBD1 aligns across 7 bases. J lost 2 bases, V lost 3 bases, and 4 bases had no gene match. CDR1 and CDR2 (germline): SGHRS, YFSETQ. This CDR3 region has 14 residues. The CDR3 nucleotides read TGCGCCAGCAGCTCAATGGGACAGCAAGAGACCCAGTACTTC. This codes for CASSSMGQQETQYF.

The CDR3 here is CASSQGVGLAGGKEQFF. The CDR3 nucleotides read TGTGCCAGCAGCCAAGGGGTAGGACTAGCGGGAGGGAAGGAGCAGTTCTTC. This chain joins TRBV14 and TRBJ2-1, with TRBD2 identical over 15 bases. CDR3 size: 17 residues. CDR1 is SGHDN and CDR2 is FVKESK in the germline V gene. V lost 1 base, J lost 10 bases, and 8 bases stayed unmatched.

V usage is TRBV28 and J usage is TRBJ1-4; perhaps TRBD1 as D (5 bases). The CDR3 totals 14 residues. CDR1 and CDR2 from the germline V gene are MDHEN and SYDVKM. V lost 3 bases and J 4 bases, leaving 9 bases between the germline ends. CDR3 amino acids: CASSLRGSNEKLFF. The CDR3 DNA reads as TGTGCCAGCAGTTTGCGGGGGAGTAATGAAAAACTGTTTTTT.

V and J are TRBV6-1 and TRBJ2-5, with 7 bases that match TRBD1. V lost 1 base, J lost 2 bases, and 7 bases stayed unmatched. This CDR3 contains 16 residues. CDR1 is MNHNS, CDR2 SASEGT, per germline. CDR3 protein: CASSEGQGFGQETQYF. Here the CDR3 DNA reads TGTGCCAGCAGTGAAGGACAGGGATTTGGGCAAGAGACCCAGTACTTC.

This sequence joins TRBV13 and TRBJ1-1; no clear D gene. V was pared by 0 bases and J by 3 bases, with 11 bases between. CDR3 size: 15 residues. Germline CDR1 is PRHDT and CDR2 is FYEKMQ (reference sequence). The CDR3 DNA reads as TGTGCCAGCAGCTTAGGCGGTCTGGAGGACACTGAAGCTTTCTTT. The encoded protein is CASSLGGLEDTEAFF.

The chain has TRBV7-2 and TRBJ1-3, with D possibly being TRBD1 (5 bases). The CDR3 runs to 16 residues. Deletions cut 5 bases from V and 0 bases from J, with 14 bases between. The germline gives CDR1 SGHTA, CDR2 FQGNSA. In DNA, the CDR3 is TGTGCCAGCAGCGGCCAACAGGCATCCTCTGGAAACACCATATATTTT. Amino acids: CASSGQQASSGNTIYF. Full variable domain (outside the CDR3, taken from reference TRBV7-2 and TRBJ1-3): GAGVSQSPSNKVTEKGKDVELRCDPISGHTALYWYRQSLGQGLEFLIYFQGNSAPDKSGLPSDRFSAERTGGSVSTLTIQRTQQEDSAVYLCASSGQQASSGNTIYFGEGSWLTVV.

A few counts support this clone. The CDR3 region has the DNA TGTGCCAGCAGCCCCCCCCGGGGGGTGAGCGAGCAGTACTTC. Translation: CASSPPRGVSEQYF. The J gene is TRBJ2-7, the V gene TRBV6-5; TRBD2 matches 7 bases. Germline V CDR1 and CDR2: MNHEY, SVGAGI. With V trimmed by 6 bases and J by 6 bases, 11 bases remained unmatched. The CDR3 totals 14 residues.

CDR3 sequence reads: CASSPYQGSGELFF. The CDR3 nucleotides are TGTGCCAGCAGCCCCTACCAGGGGTCCGGGGAGCTGTTTTTT. This chain joins TRBV7-8 and TRBJ2-2, with D maybe TRBD1 (6 bases). The CDR3 length is 14 residues. Trimming took 5 bases from V and 6 from J, leaving 13 bases between them. Germline V gives CDR1 SGHVS, CDR2 FQNEAQ.

The V call is TRBV6-1, the J call TRBJ2-7, with D maybe TRBD2 (6 bases). CDR1 and CDR2 (germline): MNHNS, SASEGT. V dropped 6 bases and J dropped 3 bases, with 12 bases sitting between them. This CDR3 comprises 13 residues. The CDR3 bases are TGTGCCAGCAGCCGGGACTTGTACTACGAGCAGTACTTC. Translation gives CASSRDLYYEQYF.